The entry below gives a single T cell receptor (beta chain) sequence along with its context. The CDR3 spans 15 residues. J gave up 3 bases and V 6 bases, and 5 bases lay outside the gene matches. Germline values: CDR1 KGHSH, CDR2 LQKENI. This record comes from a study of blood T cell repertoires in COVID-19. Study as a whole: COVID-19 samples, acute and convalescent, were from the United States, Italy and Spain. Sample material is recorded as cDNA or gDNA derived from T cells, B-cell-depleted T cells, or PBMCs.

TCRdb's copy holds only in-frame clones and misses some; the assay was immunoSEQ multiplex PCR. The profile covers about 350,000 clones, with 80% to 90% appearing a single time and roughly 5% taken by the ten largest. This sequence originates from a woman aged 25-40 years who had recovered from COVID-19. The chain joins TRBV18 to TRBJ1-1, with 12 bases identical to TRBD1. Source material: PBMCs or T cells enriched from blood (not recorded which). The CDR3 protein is CASSGGQGADTEAFF. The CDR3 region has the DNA TGTGCCAGCTCTGGGGGACAGGGGGCGGACACTGAAGCTTTCTTT.